What follows is one T cell receptor (beta chain) and its context. These data are taken from a study of shared T cell receptors in the human thymus. Clones were sequenced by immunoSEQ multiplex PCR, and TCRdb holds only the in-frame ones, with some missing. The sample has about 660,000 clones; about 87% are singletons. V gave up 3 bases and J gave up 4 bases; unmatched junction bases: 7. This CDR3 is 16 amino acids long. The germline V gene has CDR1 MGHRA and CDR2 YSYEKL. Separately, the same data were catalogued under a study of human thymus T cells. That source notes: Unrelated people showed highly overlapping thymic repertoires, related research reported.

Sequencing was done on a sample of thymocytes. This TCR was recovered from a boy in the first two years of life with a congenital heart defect. J is TRBJ2-5 and V is TRBV4-1, with 11 nucleotides matching TRBD2. CDR3 nucleotide sequence: TGCGCCAGCAGCCAGACCCTAGCGGGAGGACTAGAGACCCAGTACTTC. Translating it yields CASSQTLAGGLETQYF.